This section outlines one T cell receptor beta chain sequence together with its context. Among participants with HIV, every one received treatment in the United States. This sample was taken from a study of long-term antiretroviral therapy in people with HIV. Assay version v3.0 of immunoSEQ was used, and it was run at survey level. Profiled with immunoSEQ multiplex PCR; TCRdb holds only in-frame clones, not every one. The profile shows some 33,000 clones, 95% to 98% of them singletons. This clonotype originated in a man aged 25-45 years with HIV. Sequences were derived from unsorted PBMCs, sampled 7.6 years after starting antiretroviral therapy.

The CDR3 reads CASSQDSRTGTNYGYTF. The DNA of the CDR3 is TGCGCCAGCAGCCAAGATTCGAGGACCGGAACCAACTATGGCTACACCTTC. The V call is TRBV4-3, the J call TRBJ1-2; D is ambiguous. Trimming pared 0 bases from V and 2 bases from J, leaving 16 bases between. The germline V gene encodes CDR1 LGHNA and CDR2 YSLEER. The CDR3 runs 17 residues.